These T cell receptor beta chains were read from a single sample in a study of breast tumors, draining lymph nodes, adjacent tissues. MiXCR, applied by TCRdb to the multiplex PCR reads, yields one record per CDR3 protein. The sample lists 130,000 or so distinct CDR3 sequences, approximately 20% occurring once. The sample was axillary lymph node tissue. These TCRs come from a female donor with breast cancer. Some clones in this sample may be carry-over from other donors' samples. Both conserved end residues are part of each CDR3. D genes are given only for firm matches. Clone size is not always given. Where it is, it says once, few, many or a class for expanded clones.

TRBV9	many	.	TRBJ1-3	TGTGCCAGCAGCGTAGCTCCGAGCAGGGAACCTGGAAACACCATATATTTT	CASSVAPSREPGNTIYF
TRBV20-1	many	TRBD1	TRBJ1-6	TGCAGTGCAAAAACAGGGGTTAATTCACCCCTCCACTTT	CSAKTGVNSPLHF
TRBV6-5	many	TRBD2	TRBJ2-7	TGTGCCAGCTCGGGCAGGGGGGCTAGCGGGACCTCCTACGAGCAGTACTTC	CASSGRGASGTSYEQYF
TRBV19	many	TRBD2	TRBJ2-5	TGTGCCAGTAGTGAAGGACTAGCGGGAGGAGTAGAGACCCAGTACTTC	CASSEGLAGGVETQYF
TRBV5-1	many	TRBD2	TRBJ2-3	TGCGCCAGCAGCTTGGGGACTAGCGGGATAACAGATACGCAGTATTTT	CASSLGTSGITDTQYF
TRBV19	many	.	TRBJ2-2	TGTGCCACTCAAAGCGGTACCGGGGAGCTGTTTTTT	CATQSGTGELFF
TRBV6-2/TRBV6-3	.	TRBD2	TRBJ2-3	TGTGCCAGCAGTTACCTAGCGGGGGGGACTACGCAGTATTTT	CASSYLAGGTTQYF
TRBV14	few	TRBD2	TRBJ2-7	TGTGCCAGCAGCCAAGCGCTAGCGGGAGAACACGAGCAGTACTTC	CASSQALAGEHEQYF
TRBV20-1	many	TRBD2	TRBJ2-3	TGCAGTGCTTCGGGGGGGACAGATACGCAGTATTTT	CSASGGTDTQYF
TRBV7-8	many	TRBD2	TRBJ2-3	TGTGCCAGCAGCTTAAAAGCGGGAGCTTCCACAGATACGCAGTATTTT	CASSLKAGASTDTQYF
TRBV12-3/TRBV12-4	many	.	TRBJ2-6	TGTGCCAGCAGTTTAGGTTCAGGGTCTGGGGCCAACGTCCTGACTTTC	CASSLGSGSGANVLTF
TRBV5-6	many	.	TRBJ2-7	TGTGCCAGCAGCTTGGATAGGGGCTCCTACGAGCAGTACTTC	CASSLDRGSYEQYF
TRBV20-1	many	.	TRBJ2-1	TGCAGTGCTAGAGGTGGGGCCACCTACAATGAGCAGTTCTTC	CSARGGATYNEQFF
TRBV4-1	once	TRBD2	TRBJ2-7	TGTGCCAGCAGCCAAGTCTCCGGGACTAGCGGGACCGAGCAGTACTTC	CASSQVSGTSGTEQYF
TRBV6-1	many	.	TRBJ2-5	TGTGCCAGCAGTGGGACCAGGGGAAGCGAGACCCAGTACTTC	CASSGTRGSETQYF
TRBV24-1	many	.	TRBJ2-3	TGTGCCACCAGTGACAGCTCGCATACGCAGTATTTT	CATSDSSHTQYF
TRBV15	many	TRBD1	TRBJ1-3	TGTGCCACCAGCAGAGAAGGAAGACAGGGGGACACCATATATTTT	CATSREGRQGDTIYF
TRBV29-1	many	.	TRBJ2-1	TGCAGCGTTTCCTCGGGAGAATCTCGAAATGAGCAGTTCTTC	CSVSSGESRNEQFF
TRBV28	few	.	TRBJ2-5	TGTGCCAGCAGTCCCCAAAGGCGGCAGCGAGAGACCCAGTACTTC	CASSPQRRQRETQYF
TRBV15	many	.	TRBJ2-3	TGTGCCACCAGCCTTGGGGGTTCGACAGATACGCAGTATTTT	CATSLGGSTDTQYF
TRBV5-1	many	TRBD1	TRBJ1-4	TGCGCCAGCAGCTCGACCGGGACAGGCGGAGAAAAACTGTTTTTT	CASSSTGTGGEKLFF
TRBV5-1	many	.	TRBJ2-3	TGCGCCAGCAGCTTGGCGGACTTAGCGTCTAGCACAGATACGCAGTATTTT	CASSLADLASSTDTQYF
TRBV6-2/TRBV6-3	many	.	TRBJ2-7	TGTGCCAGCAAACGGGACCCGAGCTCCTACGAGCAGTACTTC	CASKRDPSSYEQYF
TRBV9	many	.	TRBJ1-2	TGTGCCAGCAGCGTAGTCATGACAGGCGTATTCCTCTATGGCTACACCTTC	CASSVVMTGVFLYGYTF
TRBV20-1	many	TRBD1	TRBJ2-7	TGCAGTGCCGAAGGGACAGGGACCTACGAGCAGTACTTC	CSAEGTGTYEQYF
TRBV24-1	many	TRBD1	TRBJ2-1	TGTGCCACCAGTGATTTTACCGGGACAGGGTCAAATGAGCAGTTCTTC	CATSDFTGTGSNEQFF
TRBV6-2/TRBV6-3	few	.	TRBJ2-1	TGTGCCAGCAGTTACCCACTAAGTTGGGTCCAAGGGGGAAATGAGCAGTTCTTC	CASSYPLSWVQGGNEQFF